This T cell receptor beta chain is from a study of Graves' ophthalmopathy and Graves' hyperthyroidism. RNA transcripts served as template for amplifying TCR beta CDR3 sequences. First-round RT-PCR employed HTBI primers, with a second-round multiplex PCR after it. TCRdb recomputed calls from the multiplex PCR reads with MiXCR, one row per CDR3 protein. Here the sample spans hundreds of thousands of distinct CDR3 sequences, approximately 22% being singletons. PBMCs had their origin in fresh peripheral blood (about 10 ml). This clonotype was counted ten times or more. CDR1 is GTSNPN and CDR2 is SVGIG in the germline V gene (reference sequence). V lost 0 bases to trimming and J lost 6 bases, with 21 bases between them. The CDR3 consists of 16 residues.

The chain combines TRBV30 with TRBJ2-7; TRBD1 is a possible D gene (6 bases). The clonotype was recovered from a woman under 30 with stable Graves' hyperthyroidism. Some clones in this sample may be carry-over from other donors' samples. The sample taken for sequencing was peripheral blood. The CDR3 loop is CAWSVLRAGKGGEQYF. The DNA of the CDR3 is TGTGCCTGGAGTGTACTGCGGGCAGGCAAAGGGGGCGAGCAGTACTTC.